The following is a TCR beta chain sequence with its context. Germline V gene lookup returns CDR1 LNHDA and CDR2 SQIVND (reference sequence). Trimming cost V 7 bases and J 0 bases, with 13 bases left between them. CDR3 size: 16 residues. The entry originates in a study of T cell changes during pregnancy in multiple sclerosis. The protocol was immunoSEQ multiplex PCR, while the TCRdb copy is restricted to in-frame clones and leaves out a portion. The table records around 99,000 clones, just under 95% of them present only once. The rearrangement uses TRBV19 and TRBJ1-6, with D tentatively TRBD1 (6 bases). This receptor was taken from a female donor in good health, enrolled as a control in a pregnancy study. Here the sequenced sample was peripheral blood, taken in the third trimester of pregnancy. CDR3 residues: CASTPDRSSYNSPLHF. For the CDR3, the DNA is TGTGCCAGTACCCCAGACAGGAGCTCCTATAATTCACCCCTCCACTTT.